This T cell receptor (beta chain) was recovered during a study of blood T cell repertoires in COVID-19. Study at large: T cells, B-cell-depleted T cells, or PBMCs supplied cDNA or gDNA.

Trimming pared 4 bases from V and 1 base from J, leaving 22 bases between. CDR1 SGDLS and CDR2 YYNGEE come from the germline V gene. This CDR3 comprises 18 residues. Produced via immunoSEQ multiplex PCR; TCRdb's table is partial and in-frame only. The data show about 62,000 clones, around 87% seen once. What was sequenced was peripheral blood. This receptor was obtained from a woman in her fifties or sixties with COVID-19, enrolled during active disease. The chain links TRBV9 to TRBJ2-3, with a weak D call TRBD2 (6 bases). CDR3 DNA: TGTGCCAGCAGCTCGCACTATCGTAGCGGAGGGGGCACAGATACGCAGTATTTT. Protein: CASSSHYRSGGGTDTQYF.